This record covers a single TCR beta chain. The sample originates from a study of control samples from healthy donors and cancer patients. This CDR3 comprises 13 residues. V was pared by 5 bases and J by 3 bases, with 11 bases between. Germline V gives CDR1 SNHLY, CDR2 FYNNEI. The repertoire was sequenced with immunoSEQ multiplex PCR; TCRdb's copy has only in-frame clones and lacks some. The data contain roughly 120,000 clones, more than 85% of them seen just once; the ten biggest clones take up 6% to 8%. The sequenced sample was blood. The rearrangement uses TRBV2 and TRBJ2-7; TRBD2 might be the D (5 bases). This receptor was obtained from a woman between 18 and 29 years old in good health. The CDR3 here is CASSRLTIYEQYF. The CDR3 coding sequence is TGTGCCAGCAGTCGACTAACTATCTACGAGCAGTACTTC.